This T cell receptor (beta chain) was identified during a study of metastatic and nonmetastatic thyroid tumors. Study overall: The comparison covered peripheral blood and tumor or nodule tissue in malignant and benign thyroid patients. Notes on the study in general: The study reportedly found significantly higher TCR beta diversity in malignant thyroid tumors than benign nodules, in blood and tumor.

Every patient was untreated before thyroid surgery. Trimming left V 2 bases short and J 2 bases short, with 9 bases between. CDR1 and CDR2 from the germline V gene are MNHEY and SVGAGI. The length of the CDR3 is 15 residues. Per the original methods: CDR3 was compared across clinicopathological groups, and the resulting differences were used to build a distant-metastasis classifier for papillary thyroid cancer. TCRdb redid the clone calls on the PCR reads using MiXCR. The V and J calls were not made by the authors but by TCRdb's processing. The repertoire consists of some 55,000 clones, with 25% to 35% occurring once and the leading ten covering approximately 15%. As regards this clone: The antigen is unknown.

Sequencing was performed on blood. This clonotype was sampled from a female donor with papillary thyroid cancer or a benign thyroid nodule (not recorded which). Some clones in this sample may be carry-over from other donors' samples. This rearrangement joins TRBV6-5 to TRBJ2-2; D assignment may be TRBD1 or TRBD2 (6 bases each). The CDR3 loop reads CASSYEGGNTGELFF. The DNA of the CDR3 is TGTGCCAGCAGTTACGAGGGGGGAAACACCGGGGAGCTGTTTTTT.